This T cell receptor (beta chain) appears in the sequencing data of a study of blood T cell repertoires in COVID-19. About the study: Donors in the United States, Italy and Spain gave samples during acute or convalescent COVID-19.

A remark on this clone: Since a much larger clone is just one base distant, this may be a read error. Other DNA sequences within the sample encode an identical CDR3.

In the study's own analysis: Estimated nucleated cell counts came from reference gene primer amplification. The data were produced by immunoSEQ multiplex PCR, yet TCRdb's version contains in-frame clones alone and is incomplete. The V and J calls and clone size come from that table; D and trimming were worked out from the DNA. The table has fewer than 500,000 clones, just over 85% seen once; the top ten hold over 1.3%. CDR1 and CDR2 (germline): MNHEY, SVGAGI. The CDR3 extends over 13 amino acids. V lost 4 bases and J 1 base, leaving 7 bases between the germline ends. The sequenced sample consisted of peripheral blood. The chain joins TRBV6-5 to TRBJ1-1, with TRBD1 as a possible D gene (6 bases). This sequence originates from a woman aged 25 to 39 with active or convalescent COVID-19. As DNA, the CDR3 is TGTGCCAGCAGTTTACAGGGGAACACTGAAGCTTTCTTT. Translation gives CASSLQGNTEAFF.